This TCR beta chain derives from a study of shared clonotypes between healthy human individuals. TCRdb's copy holds only in-frame clones and misses some; the assay was immunoSEQ multiplex PCR. The sample lists more than 1,200,000 clones; 97% to 99% were seen once. Per the germline V gene, CDR1 is SGHRS and CDR2 is YFSETQ. V dropped 0 bases and J dropped 8; count of bases not matched to a gene: 4. There are 13 residues in the CDR3. To note about this clone: This sample also contains other DNA sequences that code for the same CDR3.

The clonotype originates from a man aged 25-40 years in good health. The sample comprised naive CD4+ T cells sorted from blood. Subset given: CD45RA+ positively selected. The chain recombines TRBV5-1 with TRBJ1-2, with TRBD1 matching over 7 bases. The CDR3 coding sequence is TGCGCCAGCAGCTTGGGACAGGGAGGAGGCTACACCTTC. Its translation is CASSLGQGGGYTF. The whole variable domain, remainder taken from reference TRBV5-1 and TRBJ1-2, is KAGVTQTPRYLIKTRGQQVTLSCSPISGHRSVSWYQQTPGQGLQFLFEYFSETQRNKGNFPGRFSGRQFSNSRSEMNVSTLELGDSALYLCASSLGQGGGYTFGSGTRLTVV.